This T cell receptor beta chain was retrieved from a study of blood T cells in healthy people across ages. Germline lookup yields CDR1 SGHAT and CDR2 FQDESV (reference sequence). The length of the CDR3 is 13 residues. The V end lost 5 bases, the J end lost 4 bases, and 12 bases lay between the germline ends. For the second PCR, which ran for roughly 7 to 11 cycles, a sample-barcoded 5' primer and a J-beta primer mix were used. TCRdb used MiXCR to reprocess the 5' RACE reads, holding one entry per CDR3 protein. Of about 800,000 distinct CDR3 sequences listed, around a quarter are singletons. Another study also made use of these data, one on T cells of mothers and their children. According to that study: All donors were healthy and Caucasian; they were a few mothers and their six children. It was through the M1S primer of the second PCR that sample barcodes and 2-4 random nucleotides were added.

This sequence originates from a boy younger than 18 in good health. This rearrangement joins TRBV11-1 to TRBJ2-7, with D possibly being TRBD1 (6 bases). The sample taken for sequencing was blood. CDR3 DNA sequence: TGTGCCAGCAGCGTAACGGACAGATACGAGCAGTACTTC. Encoded protein: CASSVTDRYEQYF.